This T cell receptor (beta chain) was sequenced during a study of post-analysis software for immune sequencing data. This clonotype turned up a few times. Each TCR beta cDNA library carried unique molecular identifiers. MiXCR, run by TCRdb on the PCR reads, gives a single entry per CDR3 protein. The data hold about 380,000 distinct CDR3 sequences, with roughly 36% observed a single time. Sequences were obtained from blood. This sequence was found in a girl aged 10 to 17 with multiple sclerosis.

The CDR3 reads CASSLTGDQETQYF. CDR3 sequence (DNA): TGTGCCAGCAGCTTAACGGGAGATCAAGAGACCCAGTACTTC. V is TRBV7-9 and J is TRBJ2-5; D perhaps matches TRBD2 (6 bases). Germline V gene sequence: CDR1 SEHNR, CDR2 FQNEAQ (reference sequence). The CDR3 is 14 residues long. Trimming shortened V by 2 bases and J by 2 bases, and 9 bases separated the two germline ends.